Listed below are T cell receptor beta chains from one sample, sequenced in a study of blood T cell repertoires in COVID-19. Some clones are missing from TCRdb's copy, which holds only in-frame ones; the method was immunoSEQ multiplex PCR. The sample consists of more than 200,000 clones, 84% of them appearing once. Sequencing used peripheral blood. The source is a woman of 80 years or more with COVID-19, enrolled during active disease. The CDR3 runs from the conserved cysteine through the conserved F or W. The D gene is left open where the match is weak. Size is stated for part of the rows, as once, few or many counts, or as a class when the clone is expanded.

J: TRBJ1-1
size: NA
D: NA
V: TRBV18
DNA: TGTGCCAGCTCACCGGGAGCCCCGAACACTGAAGCTTTCTTT
CDR3: CASSPGAPNTEAFF

J: TRBJ2-1
size: once
D: TRBD2
V: TRBV3-1/TRBV3-2
DNA: TGTGCCAGCAGCCAAGCGGCTAGCGGGGGCAATGAGCAGTTCTTC
CDR3: CASSQAASGGNEQFF

J: TRBJ2-4
size: NA
D: NA
V: TRBV5-1
DNA: TGCGCCAGCAGCCTGGGGCAGGAGGGCTCTGGAAACATTCAGTACTTC
CDR3: CASSLGQEGSGNIQYF

J: TRBJ1-5
size: NA
D: NA
V: TRBV24-1
DNA: TGTGCCACCAGTGATGGGACTAGGGGAAGCAATCAGCCCCAGCATTTT
CDR3: CATSDGTRGSNQPQHF

J: TRBJ1-1
size: few
D: NA
V: TRBV9
DNA: TGTGCCAGCAGCGTAGAGAGTTTAAGGAGCACTGAAGCTTTCTTT
CDR3: CASSVESLRSTEAFF

J: TRBJ2-1
size: NA
D: TRBD2
V: TRBV20-1
DNA: TGCAGTGCTAGTCCTCTAGCGGGGGGTATTGAGCAGTTCTTC
CDR3: CSASPLAGGIEQFF

J: TRBJ1-4
size: once
D: NA
V: TRBV2
DNA: TGTGCCAGCAGTGGTACAGGGTTGACTAATGAAAAACTGTTTTTT
CDR3: CASSGTGLTNEKLFF

J: TRBJ1-2
size: NA
D: NA
V: TRBV6-1
DNA: TGTGCCAGCAGTGACCTTGCTTTTCGGGGTTCTAACTATGGCTACACCTTC
CDR3: CASSDLAFRGSNYGYTF

J: TRBJ1-5
size: NA
D: NA
V: TRBV5-8
DNA: TGTGCCAGCAGCCCCGGGACAAGTAATCAGCCCCAGCATTTT
CDR3: CASSPGTSNQPQHF

J: TRBJ2-5
size: NA
D: NA
V: TRBV27
DNA: TGTGCCAGCAGTTTACGAGGTTCAGAGACCCAGTACTTC
CDR3: CASSLRGSETQYF

J: TRBJ1-4
size: NA
D: TRBD1
V: TRBV29-1
DNA: TGCAGCGGGGTGGACAGGTTTAATGAAAAACTGTTTTTT
CDR3: CSGVDRFNEKLFF

J: TRBJ1-2
size: NA
D: TRBD1
V: TRBV5-4
DNA: TGTGCCAGCAGCCGCGGACAGGACGAGCTAAACTATGGCTACACCTTC
CDR3: CASSRGQDELNYGYTF

J: TRBJ1-2
size: few
D: NA
V: TRBV4-3
DNA: TGCGCCAGCAGCCAAGAGGACAGCCACACCTACCCTAACTATGGCTACACCTTC
CDR3: CASSQEDSHTYPNYGYTF

J: TRBJ1-5
size: NA
D: NA
V: TRBV2
DNA: TGTGCCAGCAGAGAGAGCAATCAGCCCCAGCATTTT
CDR3: CASRESNQPQHF

J: TRBJ1-2
size: NA
D: NA
V: TRBV3-1/TRBV3-2
DNA: TGTGCCAGCTCTCCGCAGGGTGTATCTGGCTACACCTTC
CDR3: CASSPQGVSGYTF

J: TRBJ2-5
size: NA
D: TRBD1
V: TRBV6-1
DNA: TGTGCCAGCAGTGACCGGGACAGGAATCAAGAGACCCAGTACTTC
CDR3: CASSDRDRNQETQYF

J: TRBJ2-1
size: NA
D: NA
V: TRBV2
DNA: TGTGCCAGCAGTCGGGTAGAGGGATTTCATGAGCAGTTCTTC
CDR3: CASSRVEGFHEQFF

J: TRBJ1-2
size: NA
D: NA
V: TRBV28
DNA: TGTGCCAGCAGTCAACAGTATGGCTACACCTTC
CDR3: CASSQQYGYTF

J: TRBJ2-5
size: NA
D: TRBD2
V: TRBV20-1
DNA: TGCAGTGCTAGTCCCGGGACTAGCGGGTCAGAGACCCAGTACTTC
CDR3: CSASPGTSGSETQYF

J: TRBJ2-3
size: NA
D: TRBD2
V: TRBV3-1/TRBV3-2
DNA: TGTGCCAGCAGCCAAGGGCCTTTTGCCGGGACTAGCGGGGGAGGGGCAACAGATACGCAGTATTTT
CDR3: CASSQGPFAGTSGGGATDTQYF

J: TRBJ1-5
size: NA
D: NA
V: TRBV5-3
DNA: TGTGCCAGAAGGGGTAGGGGAAGTCAGCCCCAGCATTTT
CDR3: CARRGRGSQPQHF

J: TRBJ1-3
size: NA
D: NA
V: TRBV6-6
DNA: TGTGCCAGCAGGGAAACACAGTTCGCTGGAAACACCATATATTTT
CDR3: CASRETQFAGNTIYF

J: TRBJ1-5
size: NA
D: TRBD1
V: TRBV7-2
DNA: TGTGCCAGCAGCTTCAGGGGGCGGGAGCAGCCCCAGCATTTT
CDR3: CASSFRGREQPQHF

J: TRBJ1-3
size: NA
D: NA
V: TRBV19
DNA: TGTGCCAGTAGTATGGGACTAACTTCTGTGGGGAACACCATATATTTT
CDR3: CASSMGLTSVGNTIYF

J: TRBJ2-6
size: NA
D: NA
V: TRBV2
DNA: TGTGCCAGCAGTGAAGTTAGTTTCTCTGGGGCCAACGTCCTGACTTTC
CDR3: CASSEVSFSGANVLTF

J: TRBJ1-3
size: few
D: TRBD1
V: TRBV5-1
DNA: TGCGCCAGCAGCCCAGGGACAGCCTCTGGAAACACCATATATTTT
CDR3: CASSPGTASGNTIYF

J: TRBJ1-4
size: few
D: TRBD1
V: TRBV28
DNA: TGTGCCAGCAGTCGTGCAGGGGGCTACGAAAAACTGTTTTTT
CDR3: CASSRAGGYEKLFF

J: TRBJ2-3
size: NA
D: NA
V: TRBV10-3
DNA: TGTGCCATCAGTGAGGCCCCAACTAGCATGCGTGAAACGCAGTATTTT
CDR3: CAISEAPTSMRETQYF

J: TRBJ2-2
size: NA
D: NA
V: TRBV19
DNA: TGTGCCAGTATAAAACAGGCTATCGGCACCGGGGAGCTGTTTTTT
CDR3: CASIKQAIGTGELFF

J: TRBJ2-7
size: NA
D: NA
V: TRBV11-1
DNA: TGTGCCAGCAGCCTGGAAGACAGGCCCTACGAGCAGTACTTC
CDR3: CASSLEDRPYEQYF

J: TRBJ2-7
size: NA
D: TRBD1
V: TRBV4-1
DNA: TGCGCCAGCAGCCAGCCAGGGGGTAGCTACGAGCAGTACTTC
CDR3: CASSQPGGSYEQYF

J: TRBJ1-5
size: once
D: TRBD1
V: TRBV11-2
DNA: TGTGCCAGCAGCCCGCAGACAGGGTACGGTCAGCCCCAGCATTTT
CDR3: CASSPQTGYGQPQHF

J: TRBJ1-5
size: NA
D: NA
V: TRBV5-6
DNA: TGTGCCAGCAGCTTGTTATCGGGGTTAATCAATCAGCCCCAGCATTTT
CDR3: CASSLLSGLINQPQHF

J: TRBJ1-1
size: NA
D: TRBD1
V: TRBV18
DNA: TGTGCCAGCTCACCTTCCGGACAGGGCGACACTGAAGCTTTCTTT
CDR3: CASSPSGQGDTEAFF

J: TRBJ1-5
size: NA
D: NA
V: TRBV3-1/TRBV3-2
DNA: TGTGCCAGCAGCCGAACTCCTACAGGGATTAATAGCAATCAGCCCCAGCATTTT
CDR3: CASSRTPTGINSNQPQHF

J: TRBJ2-2
size: NA
D: NA
V: TRBV6-2/TRBV6-3
DNA: TGTGCCAGCAGCCTCCTTTCTACCTCGAACACCGGGGAGCTGTTTTTT
CDR3: CASSLLSTSNTGELFF

J: TRBJ2-3
size: once
D: TRBD1
V: TRBV19
DNA: TGTGCCAGTAGTATAATGGACAGGGGGGTAGATACGCAGTATTTT
CDR3: CASSIMDRGVDTQYF

J: TRBJ2-7
size: few
D: TRBD1
V: TRBV10-3
DNA: TGTGCCATCAAACAGGGGGCAGTAGACGAGCAGTACTTC
CDR3: CAIKQGAVDEQYF

J: TRBJ2-3
size: NA
D: TRBD2
V: TRBV5-1
DNA: TGCGCCAGCAGCAGAGCGGGGGGTCGGACAGATACGCAGTATTTT
CDR3: CASSRAGGRTDTQYF

J: TRBJ1-5
size: NA
D: NA
V: TRBV30
DNA: TGTGCCTGGACCCAGGGCGATAGCAATCAGCCCCAGCATTTT
CDR3: CAWTQGDSNQPQHF

J: TRBJ2-5
size: NA
D: NA
V: TRBV3-1/TRBV3-2
DNA: TGTGCCAGCAGCCAAGGCGGGGGCCCGGAGACCCAGTACTTC
CDR3: CASSQGGGPETQYF

J: TRBJ2-3
size: NA
D: NA
V: TRBV6-2/TRBV6-3
DNA: TGTGCCAGCAGTTACAGAGGCGCAGATACGCAGTATTTT
CDR3: CASSYRGADTQYF

J: TRBJ1-5
size: NA
D: NA
V: TRBV12-3/TRBV12-4
DNA: TGTGCCAGCACCCTTACTGGCAATCAGCCCCAGCATTTT
CDR3: CASTLTGNQPQHF

J: TRBJ1-1
size: NA
D: NA
V: TRBV19
DNA: TGTGCCAGTAGTCTCATCCCAGGGTTCAACACTGAAGCTTTCTTT
CDR3: CASSLIPGFNTEAFF

J: TRBJ2-1
size: NA
D: NA
V: TRBV7-2
DNA: TGTGCCAGCAGCTTAGGGAGACAGAACAATGAGCAGTTCTTC
CDR3: CASSLGRQNNEQFF

J: TRBJ1-4
size: NA
D: NA
V: TRBV7-2
DNA: TGTGCCAGCAGCGCACAAGTTAATGAAAAACTGTTTTTT
CDR3: CASSAQVNEKLFF

J: TRBJ1-2
size: NA
D: TRBD1
V: TRBV7-9
DNA: TGTGCCAGCAGCTTCTCGGACAGGGGCTATGGCTACACCTTC
CDR3: CASSFSDRGYGYTF

J: TRBJ2-1
size: NA
D: TRBD1
V: TRBV7-6
DNA: TGTGCCAGCAGCTCAGGGACAGGGTTTGACAATGAGCAGTTCTTC
CDR3: CASSSGTGFDNEQFF

J: TRBJ2-5
size: NA
D: NA
V: TRBV6-9
DNA: TGTGCCAGCAGCCCACCCCCCCAGGGGCCTAAAGAGACCCAGTACTTC
CDR3: CASSPPPQGPKETQYF

J: TRBJ1-1
size: NA
D: TRBD1
V: TRBV28
DNA: TGTGCCAGCAGTTTAATTGGGACCAGACAGGGGAGCACTGAAGCTTTCTTT
CDR3: CASSLIGTRQGSTEAFF

J: TRBJ2-7
size: NA
D: NA
V: TRBV19
DNA: TGTGCCAGTAGTCGGACAGCCTCCTACGAGCAGTACTTC
CDR3: CASSRTASYEQYF

J: TRBJ1-1
size: NA
D: NA
V: TRBV19
DNA: TGTGCCAGCCTCATGTTATCGCGGGGCACTGAAGCTTTCTTT
CDR3: CASLMLSRGTEAFF

J: TRBJ2-2
size: few
D: TRBD1
V: TRBV5-4
DNA: TGTGCCAGCAGCTTCCTCAGGGGGAAAAGCGGGGAGCTGTTTTTT
CDR3: CASSFLRGKSGELFF

J: TRBJ1-2
size: NA
D: NA
V: TRBV6-4
DNA: TGTGCCAGCAGTCTGGGACAAAACTATGGCTACACCTTC
CDR3: CASSLGQNYGYTF

J: TRBJ1-4
size: NA
D: TRBD1
V: TRBV5-1
DNA: TGCGCCAGCAGCTTGGTGACAGGGAAAAGTAATGAAAAACTGTTTTTT
CDR3: CASSLVTGKSNEKLFF

J: TRBJ1-4
size: NA
D: NA
V: TRBV27
DNA: TGTGCCAGCAGTTTATCACCGGGTGAAAAACTGTTTTTT
CDR3: CASSLSPGEKLFF

J: TRBJ1-2
size: few
D: TRBD1
V: TRBV7-8
DNA: TGTGCCAGCAGTGGGGACAGGGGCCACATGGGGAGCTATGGCTACACCTTC
CDR3: CASSGDRGHMGSYGYTF

J: TRBJ1-2
size: NA
D: NA
V: TRBV24-1
DNA: TGTGCCACCAGTGACCGCACGGGTGGCTACACCTTC
CDR3: CATSDRTGGYTF